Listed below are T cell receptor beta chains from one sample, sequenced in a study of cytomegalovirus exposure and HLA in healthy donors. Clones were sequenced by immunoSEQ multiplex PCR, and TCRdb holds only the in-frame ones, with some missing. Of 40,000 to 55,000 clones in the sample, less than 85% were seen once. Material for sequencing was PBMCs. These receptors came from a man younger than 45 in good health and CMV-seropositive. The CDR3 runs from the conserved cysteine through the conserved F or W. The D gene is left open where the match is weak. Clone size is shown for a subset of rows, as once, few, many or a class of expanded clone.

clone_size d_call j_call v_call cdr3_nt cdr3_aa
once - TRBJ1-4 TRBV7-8 TGTGCCAGCAGGGATCGTACAGGAAATGAAAAACTGTTTTTT CASRDRTGNEKLFF
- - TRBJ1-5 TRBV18 TGTGCCAGCTCACCACTCGCAGGGGCCAATCAGCCCCAGCATTTT CASSPLAGANQPQHF
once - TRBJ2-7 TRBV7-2 TGTGCCAGCAGCCGGGGACTGTCCTACGAGCAGTACTTC CASSRGLSYEQYF
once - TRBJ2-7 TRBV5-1 TGCGCCAGCAGCGTGGGGGCCGCCTACGAGCAGTACTTC CASSVGAAYEQYF
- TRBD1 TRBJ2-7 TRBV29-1 TGCAGCGTTGAAGATTTACCGGGACAGGGCGGGCAGTTTAAGCCCTACGAGCAGTACTTC CSVEDLPGQGGQFKPYEQYF
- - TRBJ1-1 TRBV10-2 TGCGCCAGCAGTGAGACACGGGGGGAGACTGAAGCTTTCTTT CASSETRGETEAFF
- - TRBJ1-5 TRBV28 TGTGCCAGCAGTTGGGTTGGGCTAAATCAGCCCCAGCATTTT CASSWVGLNQPQHF
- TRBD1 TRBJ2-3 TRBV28 TGTGCCAGCAGTTTTGGGACAGCGGACACAGATACGCAGTATTTT CASSFGTADTDTQYF
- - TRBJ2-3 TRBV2 TGTGCCAGCAGGGATACAGGGTCTAGCACAGATACGCAGTATTTT CASRDTGSSTDTQYF
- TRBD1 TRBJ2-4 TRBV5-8 TGTGCCAGCAGCTTGGTGGGGACAGGGGCCAAAAACATTCAGTACTTC CASSLVGTGAKNIQYF
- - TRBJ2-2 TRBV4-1 TGCGCCAGCAGGGTCCTAGGGGCCGCCGGGGAGCTGTTTTTT CASRVLGAAGELFF
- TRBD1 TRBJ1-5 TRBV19 TGTGCCAGTAGTATACAAGGGGGCCAGCCCCAGCATTTT CASSIQGGQPQHF
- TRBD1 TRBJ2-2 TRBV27 TGTGCCAGCAGATACGCCGTGAGACAGGGGCACACCGGGGAGCTGTTTTTT CASRYAVRQGHTGELFF
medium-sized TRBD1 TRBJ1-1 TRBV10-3 TGTGCCATCAGGAGGGACAGGGTATTGTGGACTGAAGCTTTCTTT CAIRRDRVLWTEAFF
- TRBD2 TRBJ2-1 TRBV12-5 TGTGCTAGTGGCTTGGGACTAGCGGGAGCCAATGAGCAGTTCTTC CASGLGLAGANEQFF
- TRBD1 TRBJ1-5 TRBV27 TGTGCCAGCAGTCGCCGACAGGGGGGAAATAGCAATCAGCCCCAGCATTTT CASSRRQGGNSNQPQHF
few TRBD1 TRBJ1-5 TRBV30 TGTGCCTGGAGCCCAAAGGGGGCAGGGGGTAATCAGCCCCAGCATTTT CAWSPKGAGGNQPQHF
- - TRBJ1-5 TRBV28 TGTGCCAGCATAGGGGGGGGGCATCAGCCCCAGCATTTT CASIGGGHQPQHF
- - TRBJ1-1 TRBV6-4 TGTGCCAGCAGGACTACGGCATCGAACACTGAAGCTTTCTTT CASRTTASNTEAFF